This T cell receptor beta chain was obtained from a study of OX40 agonist ivuxolimab in advanced cancers. The CDR3 length is 13 residues. Germline values: CDR1 MNHEY, CDR2 SMNVEV (reference sequence). Trimming shortened V by 8 bases and J by 5 bases, and 13 bases separated the two germline ends. Sequenced by immunoSEQ multiplex PCR; TCRdb stores in-frame clones only, minus some. The sample contains roughly 70,000 clones, roughly 86% of which appear only once. The sequences come from CD4+ or CD8+ T cells sorted from blood, collected in a trial of the OX40 agonist ivuxolimab. The chain has TRBV27 and TRBJ2-1; unclear D gene. The origin of this receptor is an adult with an advanced solid tumor such as melanoma, head and neck, liver or kidney cancer. CDR3 DNA sequence: TGTGCCAGCCAGAGGTCGTTCCACAATGAGCAGTTCTTC. It translates to CASQRSFHNEQFF.